One sample yielded the 21 T cell receptor beta chains listed below, sequenced in a study of blood T cell repertoires in COVID-19. TCRdb's table, derived via immunoSEQ multiplex PCR, lists solely in-frame clones and lacks some. The data show approximately 70,000 clones, around 93% seen once. Specimen: peripheral blood. These receptors were collected from a woman aged 55-69 years with active COVID-19.

The J gene is TRBJ2-3, the V gene TRBV19; D not certain. CDR1 is LNHDA and CDR2 is SQIVND in the germline V gene (reference sequence). This CDR3 comprises 13 residues. With 7 bases removed from V and 4 bases from J, the gap between germline ends came to 12 bases. Here the CDR3 reads CASKTRRSDTQYF. CDR3 bases: TGTGCCAGTAAAACGCGGCGCTCAGATACGCAGTATTTT.

The genes are TRBV9 and TRBJ2-7; D uncertain. This CDR3 contains 14 residues. V was clipped by 4 bases and J by 5 bases, with 16 bases between them. Looked up from germline, CDR1 is SGDLS and CDR2 is YYNGEE. This CDR3 is CASSPRSGLDEQYF. CDR3 nucleotide sequence: TGTGCCAGCAGCCCCAGATCTGGCCTCGACGAGCAGTACTTC.

This rearrangement joins TRBV7-9 to TRBJ1-4, with D possibly TRBD1 on 5 matching bases. The CDR3 sequence is 16 residues long. The germline CDR1 and CDR2 sequences are SEHNR and FQNEAQ (reference sequence). The V end lost 4 bases, the J end lost 0 bases, and 12 bases lay between the germline ends. CDR3 protein: CASSSRATATNEKLFF. DNA of the CDR3: TGTGCCAGCAGCTCCCGGGCGACAGCAACTAATGAAAAACTGTTTTTT.

J is TRBJ2-1 and V is TRBV10-3; 10 positions match TRBD2. The CDR3 runs to 18 residues. V shed 2 bases, J shed 0 bases, and the junction held 7 bases outside the gene matches. Per germline, CDR1 ENHRY and CDR2 SYGVKD. CDR3 protein: CAISEPLSGRSSYNEQFF. The CDR3 DNA follows: TGTGCCATCAGTGAGCCCCTTAGCGGGAGGTCCTCCTACAATGAGCAGTTCTTC.

The count of this clone is one. This sequence joins TRBV11-2 and TRBJ2-1; TRBD2 aligns across 12 bases. The CDR3 has 16 residues. CDR1 is SGHAT and CDR2 is FQNNGV in the germline V gene. V lost 5 bases, J lost 3 bases, and 5 bases stayed unmatched. CDR3 residues: CASSPRTSGIYNEQFF. The CDR3 region has the DNA TGTGCCAGCAGCCCTCGGACTAGCGGGATCTACAATGAGCAGTTCTTC.

This chain connects TRBV12-3 or TRBV12-4 to TRBJ2-2; D may be TRBD2 (5 bases). The CDR3 loop spans 13 amino acids. Between the trimmed V and J ends, which lost 7 bases and 7 bases, there was a span of 13 bases. The CDR3 DNA reads as TGTGCCAGCACCTCCCACGGAGGCGGGGAGCTGTTTTTT. Amino acid sequence: CASTSHGGGELFF.

The chain employs TRBV30 and TRBJ2-2; D perhaps matches TRBD1 (6 bases). The germline V and J ends were trimmed by 6 bases and 4 bases, with 15 bases remaining between them. CDR3 length equals 14 residues. Germline values: CDR1 GTSNPN, CDR2 SVGIG (reference sequence). Written as DNA, the CDR3 is TGTGCCTGTGCTCAGGGGACGGGCACCGGGGAGCTGTTTTTT. Amino acid sequence: CACAQGTGTGELFF.

The chain links TRBV7-9 to TRBJ2-4, with a weak D call TRBD2 (6 bases). With 1 base removed from V and 6 bases from J, the gap between germline ends came to 10 bases. The CDR3 has 14 residues. Germline V gives CDR1 SEHNR, CDR2 FQNEAQ (reference sequence). The DNA of the CDR3 is TGTGCCAGCAGCTTAGGTGGGACTGGAAACATTCAGTACTTC. Its protein product is CASSLGGTGNIQYF.

The CDR3 here is CASRTRGTGANVLTF. In DNA, the CDR3 is TGTGCCAGCAGAACTAGGGGGACTGGGGCCAACGTCCTGACTTTC. The V call is TRBV6-6, the J call TRBJ2-6, with a tentative D call TRBD1 (6 bases). CDR1 and CDR2 (germline): MNHNY, SVGAGI (reference sequence). With 6 bases removed from V and 2 bases from J, the gap between germline ends came to 11 bases. The CDR3 runs 15 residues.

The chain uses TRBV5-1 and TRBJ1-2, with D hard to call. Per the germline V gene, CDR1 is SGHRS and CDR2 is YFSETQ. Trimming took 0 bases from V and 6 from J, leaving 12 bases between them. This CDR3 is 14 amino acids long. This chain's CDR3 is CASSLAGGLDGYTF. The CDR3 DNA follows: TGCGCCAGCAGCTTGGCGGGAGGGCTGGATGGCTACACCTTC.

The chain uses TRBV3-1 (or the pseudogene TRBV3-2) and TRBJ2-3; possible D gene TRBD2, 5 bases. V was shortened by 2 bases and J by 4 bases, with 13 bases between the two germline ends. The CDR3 extends over 15 amino acids. Germline V gene data show CDR1 as LGHDT and CDR2 as YNNKEL (reference sequence). This CDR3 reads CASSQRGTGSDTQYF. In DNA, the CDR3 is TGTGCCAGCAGCCAACGGGGAACGGGGTCAGATACGCAGTATTTT.

V usage is TRBV18 and J usage is TRBJ2-7, with D maybe TRBD2 (7 bases). The CDR3 consists of 13 residues. Deletions cut 2 bases from V and 4 bases from J, with 9 bases between. Germline V gives CDR1 KGHSH, CDR2 LQKENI. The CDR3, as DNA: TGTGCCAGCTCACCAAGGGGGGGATACGAGCAGTACTTC. Translated, it gives CASSPRGGYEQYF.

The rearrangement joins TRBV7-9 to TRBJ2-1; D is possibly TRBD2 (6 bases). Looked up from germline, CDR1 is SEHNR and CDR2 is FQNEAQ (reference sequence). The CDR3 is 12 residues long. V shed 5 bases and J shed 9 bases, with 11 bases lying between them. The CDR3 here is CASSPGRGEQFF. CDR3 sequence (DNA): TGTGCCAGCAGCCCCGGGCGGGGTGAGCAGTTCTTC.

The V call is TRBV7-9, the J call TRBJ1-1; no clear D gene. This CDR3 is built from 14 residues. The V end was cut by 1 base, the J end by 5 bases, with 11 bases between. The germline V gene encodes CDR1 SEHNR and CDR2 FQNEAQ (reference sequence). In DNA form, the CDR3 reads TGTGCCAGCAGCTTAGGGATTAGAGGGACTGAAGCTTTCTTT. Its translation: CASSLGIRGTEAFF.

The count of this clone is one. The rearrangement joins TRBV18 to TRBJ2-2; D not certain. The CDR3 has 14 residues. V shed 6 bases and J shed 4 bases, with 12 bases lying between them. Germline V gene sequence: CDR1 KGHSH, CDR2 LQKENI. DNA for the CDR3: TGTGCCAGCTCTCAACAACAAAGCACCGGGGAGCTGTTTTTT. The encoded protein is CASSQQQSTGELFF.

The rearrangement joins TRBV6-5 to TRBJ1-1; 8 bases agree with TRBD1. The CDR3 contains 14 residues. The trim removed 7 bases at V and 0 bases at J, leaving 4 bases unmatched. CDR1 and CDR2 (germline): MNHEY, SVGAGI. CDR3: CASIRDRLNTEAFF. DNA of the CDR3: TGTGCCAGCATCAGGGACAGGCTGAACACTGAAGCTTTCTTT.

V is TRBV3-1 (or the pseudogene TRBV3-2) and J is TRBJ2-7, with D possibly TRBD2 on 6 matching bases. Germline CDR1 LGHDT, CDR2 YNNKEL (reference sequence). This CDR3 is built from 16 residues. V was shortened by 5 bases and J by 0 bases, with 17 bases between the two germline ends. CDR3 region: CASSSTSGLLSYEQYF. CDR3 in DNA: TGTGCCAGCAGCTCAACGTCGGGACTGCTCTCCTACGAGCAGTACTTC.

The rearrangement links TRBV9 to TRBJ1-1; D remains unclear. The ends were cut back, 0 bases at V and 2 bases at J, with 5 bases in the middle. This CDR3 region has 13 residues. Germline CDR1 SGDLS, CDR2 YYNGEE. The CDR3 DNA reads TGTGCCAGCAGCGTAGATATCAACACTGAAGCTTTCTTT. This translates into CASSVDINTEAFF.

V gene TRBV4-1 combines with J gene TRBJ2-1, with TRBD2 matching over 10 bases. Germline lookup yields CDR1 MGHRA and CDR2 YSYEKL. CDR3 length equals 16 residues. V was pared by 2 bases and J by 8 bases, with 9 bases of the junction left unmatched. CDR3: CASSQPTSGNPDEQFF. The DNA for the CDR3 is TGCGCCAGCAGCCAACCCACTAGCGGGAATCCCGATGAGCAGTTCTTC.

J is TRBJ1-1 and V is TRBV6-5; D perhaps matches TRBD1 (5 bases). This CDR3 is built from 14 residues. The V gene's germline CDR1 is MNHEY and CDR2 SVGAGI. Trimming removed 4 bases from V and 5 bases from J, with 14 bases in between. This CDR3 reads CASSFRGAPTEAFF. The CDR3 coding sequence is TGTGCCAGCAGTTTTCGTGGGGCCCCTACTGAAGCTTTCTTT.

The V gene is TRBV7-8, the J gene TRBJ2-7; TRBD1 might be the D (7 bases). The CDR3 is made up of 14 amino acids. Germline lookup yields CDR1 SGHVS and CDR2 FQNEAQ. V was cut by 1 base and J by 3 bases, with 10 bases left in between. In nucleotides, the CDR3 is TGTGCCAGCAGCTTAGTCCAGGGGGGCTACGAGCAGTACTTC. It encodes CASSLVQGGYEQYF.